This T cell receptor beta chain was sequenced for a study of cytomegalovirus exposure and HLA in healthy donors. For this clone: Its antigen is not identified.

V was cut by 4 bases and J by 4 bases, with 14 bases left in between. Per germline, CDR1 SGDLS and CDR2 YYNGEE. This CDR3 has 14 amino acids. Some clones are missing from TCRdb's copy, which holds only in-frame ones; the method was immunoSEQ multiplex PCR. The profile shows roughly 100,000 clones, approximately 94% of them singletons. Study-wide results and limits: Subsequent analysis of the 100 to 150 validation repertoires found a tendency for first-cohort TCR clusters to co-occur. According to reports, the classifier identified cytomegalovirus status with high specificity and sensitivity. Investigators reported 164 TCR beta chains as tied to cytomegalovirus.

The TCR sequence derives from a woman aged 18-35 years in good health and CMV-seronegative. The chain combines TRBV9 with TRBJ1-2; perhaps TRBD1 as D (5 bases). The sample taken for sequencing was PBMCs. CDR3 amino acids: CASSPWGEGYGYTF. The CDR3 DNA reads TGTGCCAGCAGCCCATGGGGGGAGGGCTATGGCTACACCTTC.